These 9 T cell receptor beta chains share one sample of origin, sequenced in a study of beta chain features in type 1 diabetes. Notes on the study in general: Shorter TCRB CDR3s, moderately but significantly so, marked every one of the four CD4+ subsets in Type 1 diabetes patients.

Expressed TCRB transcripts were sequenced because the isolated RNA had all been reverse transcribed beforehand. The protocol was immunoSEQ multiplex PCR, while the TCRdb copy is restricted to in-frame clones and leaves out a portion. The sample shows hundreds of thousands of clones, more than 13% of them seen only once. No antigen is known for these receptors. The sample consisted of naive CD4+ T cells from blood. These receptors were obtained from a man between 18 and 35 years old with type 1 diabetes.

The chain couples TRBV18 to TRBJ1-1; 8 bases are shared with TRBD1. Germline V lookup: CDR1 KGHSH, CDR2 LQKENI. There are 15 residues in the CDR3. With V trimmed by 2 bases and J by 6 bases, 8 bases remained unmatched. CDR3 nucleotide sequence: TGTGCCAGCTCACCAAGGGCAGGGGGCTTAGCTGAAGCTTTCTTT. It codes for CASSPRAGGLAEAFF.

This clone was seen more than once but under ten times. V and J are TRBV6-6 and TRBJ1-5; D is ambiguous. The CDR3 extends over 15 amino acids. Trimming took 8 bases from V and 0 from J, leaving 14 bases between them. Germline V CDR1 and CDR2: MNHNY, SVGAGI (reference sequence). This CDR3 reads CASELGYNSNQPQHF. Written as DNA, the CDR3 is TGTGCCAGCGAGTTAGGCTACAATAGCAATCAGCCCCAGCATTTT.

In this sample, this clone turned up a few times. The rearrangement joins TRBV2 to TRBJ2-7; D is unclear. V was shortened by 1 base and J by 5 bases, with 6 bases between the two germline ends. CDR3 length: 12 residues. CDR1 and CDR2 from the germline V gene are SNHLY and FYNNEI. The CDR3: CASSEGSNEQYF. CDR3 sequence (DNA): TGTGCCAGCAGTGAAGGAAGTAACGAGCAGTACTTC.

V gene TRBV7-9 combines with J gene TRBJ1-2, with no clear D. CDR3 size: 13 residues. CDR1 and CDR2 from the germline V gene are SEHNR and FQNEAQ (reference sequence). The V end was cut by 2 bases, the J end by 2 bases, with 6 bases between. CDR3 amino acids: CASSLLQNYGYTF. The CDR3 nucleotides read TGTGCCAGCAGCTTACTCCAGAACTATGGCTACACCTTC.

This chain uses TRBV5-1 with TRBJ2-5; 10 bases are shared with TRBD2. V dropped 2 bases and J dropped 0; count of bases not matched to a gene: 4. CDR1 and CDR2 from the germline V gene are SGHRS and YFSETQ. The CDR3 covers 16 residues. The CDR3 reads CASSFGAGGYQETQYF. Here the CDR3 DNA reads TGCGCCAGCAGCTTCGGAGCGGGGGGGTACCAAGAGACCCAGTACTTC.

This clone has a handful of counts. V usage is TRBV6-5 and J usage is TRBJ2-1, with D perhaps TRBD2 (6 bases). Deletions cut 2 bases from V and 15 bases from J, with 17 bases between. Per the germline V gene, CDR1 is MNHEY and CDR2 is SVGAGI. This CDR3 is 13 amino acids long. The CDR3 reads CASSYRSGTLAFF. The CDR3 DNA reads TGTGCCAGCAGTTACAGATCCGGGACTCTGGCGTTCTTC.

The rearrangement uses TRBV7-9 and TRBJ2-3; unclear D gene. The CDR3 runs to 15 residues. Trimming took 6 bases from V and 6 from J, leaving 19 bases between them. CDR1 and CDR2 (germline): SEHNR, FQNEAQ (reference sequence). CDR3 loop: CASSSPLRGADTQYF. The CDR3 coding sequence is TGTGCCAGCAGTTCCCCCCTCCGAGGAGCGGATACGCAGTATTTT.

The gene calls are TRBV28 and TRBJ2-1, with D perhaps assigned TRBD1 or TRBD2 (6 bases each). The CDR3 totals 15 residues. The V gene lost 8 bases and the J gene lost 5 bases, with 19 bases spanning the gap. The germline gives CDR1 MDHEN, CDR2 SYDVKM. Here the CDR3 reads CASWGASAQNNEQFF. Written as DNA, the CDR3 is TGTGCCAGCTGGGGGGCGAGTGCCCAAAACAATGAGCAGTTCTTC.

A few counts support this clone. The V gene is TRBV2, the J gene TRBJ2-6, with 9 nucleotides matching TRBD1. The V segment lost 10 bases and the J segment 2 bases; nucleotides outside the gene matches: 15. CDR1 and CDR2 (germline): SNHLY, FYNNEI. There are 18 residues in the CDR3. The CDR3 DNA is TGTGCCACGAAACGAGAGGGACAGGGTCGCACTGGGGCCAACGTCCTGACTTTC. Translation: CATKREGQGRTGANVLTF.